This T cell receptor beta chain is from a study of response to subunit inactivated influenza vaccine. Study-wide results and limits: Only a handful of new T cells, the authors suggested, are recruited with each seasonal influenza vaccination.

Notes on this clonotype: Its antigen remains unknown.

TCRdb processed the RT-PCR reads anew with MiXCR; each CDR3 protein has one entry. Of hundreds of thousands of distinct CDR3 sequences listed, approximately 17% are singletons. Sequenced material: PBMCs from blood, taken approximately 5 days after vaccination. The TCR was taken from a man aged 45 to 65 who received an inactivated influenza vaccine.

The CDR3 region is CATSRDGREYQPQHF. The CDR3 DNA sequence: TGTGCCACCAGCAGAGACGGAAGGGAGTATCAGCCCCAGCATTTT. The chain couples TRBV15 to TRBJ1-5, with D uncertain. There are 15 residues in the CDR3. CDR1 is LNHNV and CDR2 is YYDKDF in the germline V gene (reference sequence). V lost 0 bases to trimming and J lost 5 bases, with 11 bases between them.